This entry lists 26 T cell receptor beta chains sequenced from one sample in a study of lymphopenia after photon versus proton radiotherapy. This table comes from immunoSEQ multiplex PCR, and its TCRdb copy is limited to in-frame clones, with some not included. Here the sample spans roughly 25,000 clones, around 90% being singletons. This sample comprised peripheral blood, obtained from a patient treated with photon-based radiotherapy. Receptor source: a man aged 45-65 years with gastric cancer.

The chain carries TRBV7-3 and TRBJ2-3, with D perhaps TRBD1 or TRBD2 (6 bases each). The length of the CDR3 is 16 residues. Trimming removed 5 bases from V and 3 bases from J, with 18 bases in between. Germline CDR1 SGHTA, CDR2 FQGTGA. The CDR3 loop is CASSPRGTTQTDTQYF. The CDR3 DNA sequence: TGTGCCAGCAGCCCCCGCGGGACAACCCAGACAGATACGCAGTATTTT.

This chain links TRBV6-5 with TRBJ2-7; TRBD1 is a possible D gene (6 bases). The germline V gene has CDR1 MNHEY and CDR2 SVGAGI. V lost 6 bases and J 3 bases, leaving 15 bases between the germline ends. The CDR3 totals 14 residues. The CDR3 reads CASSLDRGFYEQYF. Here the CDR3 DNA reads TGTGCCAGCAGCTTGGACAGAGGTTTCTACGAGCAGTACTTC.

This clone has only a few counts. V is TRBV19 and J is TRBJ1-5, with D unclear. Trimming left V 9 bases short and J 6 bases short, with 21 bases between. This CDR3 comprises 15 residues. Looked up from germline, CDR1 is LNHDA and CDR2 is SQIVND (reference sequence). The CDR3 protein is CASAPRGEVGQPQHF. The CDR3 DNA follows: TGTGCCAGCGCCCCCCGCGGGGAAGTAGGTCAGCCCCAGCATTTT.

The sample holds one count of this clone. The V and J genes are TRBV7-9 and TRBJ1-2, with D unclear. CDR3 size: 11 residues. CDR1 and CDR2 (germline): SEHNR, FQNEAQ (reference sequence). Deletions cut 4 bases from V and 4 bases from J, with 4 bases between. This CDR3 is CASSSAYGYTF. The CDR3 nucleotides read TGTGCCAGCAGCTCCGCCTATGGCTACACCTTC.

This clone is classed as medium-sized. The chain is built from TRBV27 and TRBJ1-6; unclear D gene. CDR1 and CDR2 from the germline V gene are MNHEY and SMNVEV (reference sequence). The CDR3 runs to 12 residues. V was trimmed by 8 bases and J by 7 bases, leaving 9 bases between them. The CDR3 sequence: CASSRGNSPLHF. The CDR3 DNA reads as TGTGCCAGCTCCCGAGGGAATTCACCCCTCCACTTT.

J is TRBJ2-7 and V is TRBV5-6, with D possibly being TRBD1 or TRBD2 (6 bases each). V was shortened by 3 bases and J by 0 bases, with 19 bases between the two germline ends. The V gene's germline CDR1 is SGHDT and CDR2 YYEEEE. CDR3 size: 17 residues. The CDR3 region has the DNA TGTGCCAGCAGCTCTGGTGGTCGGGGGCTAAGCTCCTACGAGCAGTACTTC. This gives the protein CASSSGGRGLSSYEQYF.

This chain joins TRBV5-1 and TRBJ2-3; a possible D gene is TRBD1 (6 bases). CDR1 is SGHRS and CDR2 is YFSETQ in the germline V gene. The V end lost 2 bases, the J end lost 2 bases, and 9 bases lay between the germline ends. The CDR3 covers 14 residues. CDR3 loop: CASSLTGYTDTQYF. The CDR3 bases are TGCGCCAGCAGCTTAACAGGGTACACAGATACGCAGTATTTT.

V is TRBV10-1 and J is TRBJ1-2; tentative D call: TRBD1 (5 bases). Germline V CDR1 and CDR2: WNHNN, SYGVQD (reference sequence). The CDR3 is 12 residues long. V was clipped by 5 bases and J by 10 bases, with 14 bases between them. CDR3 coding DNA: TGCGCCAGCAGTCCCGGGACCCAGGCCTACACCTTC. It codes for CASSPGTQAYTF.

The chain carries TRBV18 and TRBJ2-7; D is uncertain. The germline CDR1 and CDR2 sequences are KGHSH and LQKENI. The CDR3 runs 14 residues. Trimming took 1 base from V and 0 from J, leaving 7 bases between them. The CDR3, as DNA: TGTGCCAGCTCACCACTGGCCATCTCCTACGAGCAGTACTTC. It encodes CASSPLAISYEQYF.

This clone has a single count. The V gene is TRBV4-1, the J gene TRBJ2-2; 8 nucleotides align to TRBD2. Germline-derived CDR1 and CDR2 are MGHRA and YSYEKL. V lost 5 bases, J lost 1 base, and 3 bases stayed unmatched. The CDR3 length is 15 residues. The CDR3 DNA sequence: TGCGCCAGCAGCTATAGCGGGATGAACACCGGGGAGCTGTTTTTT. Translation: CASSYSGMNTGELFF.

The chain employs TRBV6-1 and TRBJ2-7; a weak D match, TRBD1 (5 bases). The V end lost 6 bases, the J end lost 3 bases, and 9 bases lay between the germline ends. The CDR3 sequence is 12 residues long. CDR1 is MNHNS and CDR2 is SASEGT in the germline V gene. CDR3 in amino acids: CASSAGIYEQYF. CDR3 DNA: TGTGCCAGCAGCGCAGGGATCTACGAGCAGTACTTC.

The chain uses TRBV28 and TRBJ1-3; D unclear. The germline gives CDR1 MDHEN, CDR2 SYDVKM. The CDR3 extends over 14 amino acids. V shed 1 base and J shed 1 base, with 5 bases lying between them. As DNA, the CDR3 is TGTGCCAGCAGTTTATACAGTTCTGGAAACACCATATATTTT. Encoded protein: CASSLYSSGNTIYF.

The chain has TRBV9 and TRBJ2-5; no reliable D call. Trimming shortened V by 4 bases and J by 2 bases, and 9 bases separated the two germline ends. Germline CDR1 SGDLS, CDR2 YYNGEE. This CDR3 is 13 amino acids long. CDR3 nucleotide sequence: TGTGCCAGCAGCACAGAACGTCAAGAGACCCAGTACTTC. Amino acid sequence: CASSTERQETQYF.

In regard to this clone: Other DNA sequences from this sample encode an identical CDR3 as well. The V and J genes are TRBV4-1 and TRBJ2-3; 7 nucleotides agree with TRBD1. This CDR3 has 14 residues. Trimming removed 4 bases from V and 4 bases from J; junction bases left unmatched: 5. CDR1 and CDR2 from the germline V gene are MGHRA and YSYEKL. This CDR3 reads CASSLTGVADTQYF. The CDR3, as DNA: TGCGCCAGCAGCCTTACAGGGGTGGCAGATACGCAGTATTTT.

This clone appeared once. The chain uses TRBV19 and TRBJ2-6; 8 nucleotides match TRBD1. V lost 6 bases, J lost 0 bases, and 7 bases stayed unmatched. Germline-derived CDR1 and CDR2 are LNHDA and SQIVND (reference sequence). This CDR3 is 17 amino acids long. The CDR3, as DNA: TGTGCCAGTAGGACAGGGGTCGGTAGCTCTGGGGCCAACGTCCTGACTTTC. Its translation: CASRTGVGSSGANVLTF. The whole variable domain, filled in from reference TRBV19 and TRBJ2-6, reads DGGITQSPKYLFRKEGQNVTLSCEQNLNHDAMYWYRQDPGQGLRLIYYSQIVNDFQKGDIAEGYSVSREKKESFPLTVTSAQKNPTAFYLCASRTGVGSSGANVLTFGAGSRLTVL.

The sample holds a few counts of this clone. The CDR3 is CASSATVASTDTQYF. CDR3 sequence (DNA): TGTGCCAGCAGCGCGACTGTTGCTAGCACAGATACGCAGTATTTT. The rearrangement uses TRBV7-2 and TRBJ2-3; D gene uncertain. Germline assignment: CDR1 SGHTA and CDR2 FQGNSA. This CDR3 is 15 amino acids long. Trimming shortened V by 5 bases and J by 0 bases, and 12 bases separated the two germline ends. Complete variable domain (other parts from reference TRBV7-2 and TRBJ2-3): GAGVSQSPSNKVTEKGKDVELRCDPISGHTALYWYRQSLGQGLEFLIYFQGNSAPDKSGLPSDRFSAERTGGSVSTLTIQRTQQEDSAVYLCASSATVASTDTQYFGPGTRLTVL.

The rearrangement links TRBV5-1 to TRBJ2-5; D is unresolved. This CDR3 contains 14 residues. CDR1 SGHRS and CDR2 YFSETQ come from the germline V gene. The V end was cut by 1 base, the J end by 3 bases, with 10 bases between. The CDR3 DNA reads TGCGCCAGCAGCTTGTTTAGTGGGGAAGAGACCCAGTACTTC. Residues: CASSLFSGEETQYF.

J is TRBJ2-5 and V is TRBV6-1, with 8 bases that match TRBD2. The CDR3 runs 15 residues. Germline V gives CDR1 MNHNS, CDR2 SASEGT. V shed 7 bases, J shed 1 base, and the junction held 8 bases outside the gene matches. The CDR3 here is CASTRGGGFQETQYF. The CDR3 DNA sequence: TGTGCCAGCACCCGGGGCGGGGGGTTCCAAGAGACCCAGTACTTC.

V usage is TRBV14 and J usage is TRBJ2-7; D gene unclear. The germline V gene has CDR1 SGHDN and CDR2 FVKESK. Trimming pared 2 bases from V and 4 bases from J, leaving 3 bases between. The CDR3 has 11 residues. CDR3: CASSQLYEQYF. CDR3 in DNA: TGTGCCAGCAGCCAATTGTACGAGCAGTACTTC.

The table lists this clone with a count of one. The DNA is left out, because the CDR3 cannot be placed on it with certainty; the CDR3 is given as TCRdb lists it. The J gene is TRBJ2-3, the V gene TRBV4-1; the DNA was not used to check the table's D call, TRBD2. 22 amino acids form the CDR3, both terminal residues included. Germline CDR1 is MGHRA and CDR2 is YSYEKL. CDR3 residues: CASSQEYVGLAAFLSSTDTQYF.

J is TRBJ1-2 and V is TRBV5-1; D is undetermined. This CDR3 contains 12 residues. The V end lost 0 bases, the J end lost 5 bases, and 5 bases lay between the germline ends. Germline CDR1 is SGHRS and CDR2 is YFSETQ. The CDR3 nucleotides read TGCGCCAGCAGCTTGGATAAGTATGGCTACACCTTC. It translates to CASSLDKYGYTF.

The rearrangement links TRBV4-2 to TRBJ2-1; TRBD2 agrees at 13 bases. The CDR3 is 17 residues long. Trimming removed 5 bases from V and 6 bases from J; junction bases left unmatched: 10. Germline values: CDR1 LGHNA, CDR2 YNFKEQ. The CDR3: CASSGRTSGGAGNEQFF. CDR3 nucleotide sequence: TGTGCCAGCAGCGGCCGCACTAGCGGGGGGGCCGGCAATGAGCAGTTCTTC.

This chain joins TRBV19 and TRBJ2-7; no clear D. V was shortened by 6 bases and J by 0 bases, with 6 bases between the two germline ends. The CDR3 extends over 12 amino acids. CDR1 LNHDA and CDR2 SQIVND come from the germline V gene (reference sequence). CDR3 sequence reads: CASRDRSYEQYF. DNA of the CDR3: TGTGCCAGTAGAGACCGCTCCTACGAGCAGTACTTC.

This clone was observed a handful of times. The rearrangement uses TRBV2 and TRBJ1-1; D gene ambiguous. This CDR3 region has 14 residues. Trimming stripped 7 bases from V and 0 bases from J, with 12 bases between. CDR1 is SNHLY and CDR2 is FYNNEI in the germline V gene. CDR3 region: CASTIQALNTEAFF. Here the CDR3 DNA reads TGTGCCAGCACGATACAAGCCCTGAACACTGAAGCTTTCTTT.

The chain is built from TRBV5-1 and TRBJ2-1; D remains unclear. The CDR3 consists of 16 residues. Germline V gene data show CDR1 as SGHRS and CDR2 as YFSETQ. The germline V and J ends were trimmed by 0 bases and 7 bases, with 17 bases remaining between them. In nucleotides, the CDR3 is TGCGCCAGCAGCTTGGCCACCAGGACCCAGACAAATGAGCAGTTCTTC. This codes for CASSLATRTQTNEQFF.

The genes are TRBV9 and TRBJ2-2, with 10 bases matching TRBD2. V was clipped by 1 base and J by 5 bases; unmatched bases: 17. Germline CDR1 is SGDLS and CDR2 is YYNGEE. The CDR3 has 20 residues. The CDR3 region has the DNA TGTGCCAGCAGCGTACTTAGCGGAAGCGGGGGGGCCCTGGGTACCGGGGAGCTGTTTTTT. It is translated as CASSVLSGSGGALGTGELFF. The whole variable domain, filled in from reference TRBV9 and TRBJ2-2, reads DSGVTQTPKHLITATGQRVTLRCSPRSGDLSVYWYQQSLDQGLQFLIQYYNGEERAKGNILERFSAQQFPDLHSELNLSSLELGDSALYFCASSVLSGSGGALGTGELFFGEGSRLTVL.